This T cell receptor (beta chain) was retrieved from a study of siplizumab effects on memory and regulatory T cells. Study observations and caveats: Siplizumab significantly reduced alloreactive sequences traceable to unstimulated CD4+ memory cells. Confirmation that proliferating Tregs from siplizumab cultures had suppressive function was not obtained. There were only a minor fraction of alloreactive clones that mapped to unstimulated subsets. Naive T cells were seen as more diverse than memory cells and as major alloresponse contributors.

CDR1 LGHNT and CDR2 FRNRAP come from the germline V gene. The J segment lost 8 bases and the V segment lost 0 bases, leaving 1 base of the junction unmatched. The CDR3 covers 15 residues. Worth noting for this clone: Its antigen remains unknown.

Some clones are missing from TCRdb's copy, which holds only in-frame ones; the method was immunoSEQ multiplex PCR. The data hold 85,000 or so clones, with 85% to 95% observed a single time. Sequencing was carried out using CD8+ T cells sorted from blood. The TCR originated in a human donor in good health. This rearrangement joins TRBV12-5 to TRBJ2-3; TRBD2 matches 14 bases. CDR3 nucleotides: TGTGCTAGTGGTTTGGTGACTAGCGGGAGGGGTACGCAGTATTTT. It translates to CASGLVTSGRGTQYF. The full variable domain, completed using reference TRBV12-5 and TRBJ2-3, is DARVTQTPRHKVTEMGQEVTMRCQPILGHNTVFWYRQTMMQGLELLAYFRNRAPLDDSGMPKDRFSAEMPDATLATLKIQPSEPRDSAVYFCASGLVTSGRGTQYFGPGTRLTVL.